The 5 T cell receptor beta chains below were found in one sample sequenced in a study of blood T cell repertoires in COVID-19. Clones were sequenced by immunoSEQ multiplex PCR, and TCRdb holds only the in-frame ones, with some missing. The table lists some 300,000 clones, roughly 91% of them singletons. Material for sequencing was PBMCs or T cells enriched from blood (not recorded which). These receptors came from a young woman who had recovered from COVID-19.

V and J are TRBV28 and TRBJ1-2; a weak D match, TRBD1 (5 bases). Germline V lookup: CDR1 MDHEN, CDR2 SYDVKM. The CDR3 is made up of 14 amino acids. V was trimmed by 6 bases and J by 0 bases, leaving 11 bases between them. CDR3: CASSHRLANYGYTF. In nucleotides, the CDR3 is TGTGCCAGCAGCCACAGGCTAGCTAACTATGGCTACACCTTC.

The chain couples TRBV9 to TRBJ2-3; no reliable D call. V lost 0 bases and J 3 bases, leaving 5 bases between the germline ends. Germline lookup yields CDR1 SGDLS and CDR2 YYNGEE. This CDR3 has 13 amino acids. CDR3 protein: CASSVGPTDTQYF. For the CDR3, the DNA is TGTGCCAGCAGCGTAGGGCCAACAGATACGCAGTATTTT.

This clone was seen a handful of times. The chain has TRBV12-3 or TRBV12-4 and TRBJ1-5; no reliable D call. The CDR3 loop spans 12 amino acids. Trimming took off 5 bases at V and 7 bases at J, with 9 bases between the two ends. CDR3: CASSPVGQPQHF. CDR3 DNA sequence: TGTGCCAGCAGTCCGGTCGGGCAGCCCCAGCATTTT.

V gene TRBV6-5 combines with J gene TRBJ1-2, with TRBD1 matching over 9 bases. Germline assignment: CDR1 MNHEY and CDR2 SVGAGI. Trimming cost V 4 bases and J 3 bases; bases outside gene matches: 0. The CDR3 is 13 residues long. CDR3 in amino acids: CASSWTGDYGYTF. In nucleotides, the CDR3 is TGTGCCAGCAGTTGGACAGGGGACTATGGCTACACCTTC.

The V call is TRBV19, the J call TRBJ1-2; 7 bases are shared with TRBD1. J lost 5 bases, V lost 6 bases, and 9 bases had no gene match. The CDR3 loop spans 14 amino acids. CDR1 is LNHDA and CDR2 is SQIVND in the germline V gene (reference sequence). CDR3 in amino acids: CASSTGARGYGYTF. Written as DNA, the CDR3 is TGTGCCAGTAGCACAGGGGCCCGAGGATATGGCTACACCTTC.